Detailed here is one T cell receptor beta chain. Per the study methods: Reference gene primer amplification gave estimated nucleated cell counts. Some clones are missing from TCRdb's copy, which holds only in-frame ones; the method was immunoSEQ multiplex PCR. For V, J and clone size, that table is used; D and trimming come from the DNA. The sample has approximately 75,000 clones; approximately 83% are singletons. Patients of the Seattle cohort, enrolled during active infection, were followed longitudinally. This entry belongs to a study of blood T cell repertoires in COVID-19. In the study overall: The analysed material was cDNA or gDNA that came from T cells, B-cell-depleted T cells, or PBMCs.

Germline CDR1 reads MNHEY; CDR2 reads SMNVEV (reference sequence). This CDR3 region has 14 residues. V lost 4 bases and J lost 0; bases outside the gene matches: 2. The chain recombines TRBV27 with TRBJ2-5; 7 bases match TRBD1. Sequencing was carried out using peripheral blood. The origin of this receptor is a man aged 25 to 40 with COVID-19, enrolled during active disease. The CDR3 sequence is CASSWDSYQETQYF. In DNA, the CDR3 is TGTGCCAGCAGTTGGGACAGCTACCAAGAGACCCAGTACTTC.